This T cell receptor beta chain was captured in a study of shared clonotypes between healthy human individuals. The germline V and J ends were trimmed by 0 bases and 10 bases, with 10 bases remaining between them. CDR3 size: 13 residues. CDR1 MNHNY and CDR2 SVGAGI come from the germline V gene (reference sequence). About this clone itself: No antigen is known for it.

Genomic DNA (from each subset) was split evenly across several immunoSEQ plates. For sorted subsets, 150 to 200 ng DNA per replicate equaled 30,000 or so T cell genomes. Assay used: immunoSEQ multiplex PCR; TCRdb lists only in-frame clones, some missing. Of about 600,000 clones in the sample, around 97% are singletons; the top ten hold 0.045% to 0.06%. Study-wide findings and caveats: Clonotypes not shared had lower generation probabilities than those common to all four donors.

Sequencing was carried out using naive CD4+ T cells sorted from blood. The subset denotes: CD45RA+ positively selected. V gene TRBV6-6 combines with J gene TRBJ2-1; either TRBD1 or TRBD2 may supply D (5 bases each). This clonotype originated in a woman between 25 and 40 years old in good health. This chain's CDR3 is CASSYSDWGEQFF. As DNA, the CDR3 is TGTGCCAGCAGTTACTCCGATTGGGGGGAGCAGTTCTTC.